This TCR beta chain appears in the sequencing data of a study of blood T cell repertoires in COVID-19. Assay: immunoSEQ multiplex PCR; the TCRdb copy retains only in-frame clones and omits some. Of about 140,000 clones in the sample, about three quarters are singletons; the top ten hold around 2.9%. Material: PBMCs or T cells enriched from blood (not recorded which). This TCR was sampled from a woman in her forties or fifties who had recovered from COVID-19.

The CDR3 spells CSVGQVGTEAFF. In DNA form, the CDR3 reads TGCAGCGTTGGACAGGTAGGCACTGAAGCTTTCTTT. The V call is TRBV29-1, the J call TRBJ1-1; D is perhaps TRBD1 (6 bases). The CDR3 extends over 12 amino acids. V lost 4 bases and J lost 4, with 10 bases in between. Germline values: CDR1 SQVTM, CDR2 ANQGSEA.